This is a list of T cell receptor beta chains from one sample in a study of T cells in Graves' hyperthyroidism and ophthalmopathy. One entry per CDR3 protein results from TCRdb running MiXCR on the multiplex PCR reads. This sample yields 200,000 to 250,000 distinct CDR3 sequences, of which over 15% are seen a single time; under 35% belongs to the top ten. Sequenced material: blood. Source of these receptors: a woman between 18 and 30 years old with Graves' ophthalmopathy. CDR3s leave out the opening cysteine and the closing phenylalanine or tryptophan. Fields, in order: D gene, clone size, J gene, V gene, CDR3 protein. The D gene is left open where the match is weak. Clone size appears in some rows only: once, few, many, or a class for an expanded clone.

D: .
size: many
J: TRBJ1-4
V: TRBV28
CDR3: ASSLSAGTTEKLF

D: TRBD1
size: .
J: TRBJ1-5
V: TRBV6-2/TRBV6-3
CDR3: ASRGRGTYQPQH

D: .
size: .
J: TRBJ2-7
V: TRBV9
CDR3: ASSPTADGHSYEQY

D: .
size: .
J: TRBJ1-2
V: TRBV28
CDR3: ASSFAEGYGYT

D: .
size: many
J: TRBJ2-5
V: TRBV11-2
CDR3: ASSPTGVAETQY

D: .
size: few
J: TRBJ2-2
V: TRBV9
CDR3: ASSVRGGELF

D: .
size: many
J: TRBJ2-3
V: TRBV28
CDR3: ASSLWRAGDTQY

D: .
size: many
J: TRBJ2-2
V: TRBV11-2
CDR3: ASRPGSGGAGELF

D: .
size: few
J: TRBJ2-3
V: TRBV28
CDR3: ASGITDTQY

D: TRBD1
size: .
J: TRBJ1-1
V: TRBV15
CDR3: ATSAPGQGRLEAF

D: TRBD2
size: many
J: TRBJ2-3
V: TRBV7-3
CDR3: ASSPTAGGVGYTQY

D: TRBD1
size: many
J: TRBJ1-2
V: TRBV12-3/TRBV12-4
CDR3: ASSPDRGRFYGYT

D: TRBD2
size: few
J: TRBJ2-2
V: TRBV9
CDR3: ASSSMGGVNTGELF

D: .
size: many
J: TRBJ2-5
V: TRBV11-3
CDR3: ASRHRQETQY

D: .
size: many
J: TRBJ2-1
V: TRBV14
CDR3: ASSRERPYNEQF

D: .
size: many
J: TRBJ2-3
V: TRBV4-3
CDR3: ASSQVGGGVRSTQY

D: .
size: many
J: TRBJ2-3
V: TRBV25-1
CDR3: ASSELTAVPSTDTQY

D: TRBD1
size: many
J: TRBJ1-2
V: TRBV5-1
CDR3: ASSWGTAEDGYT

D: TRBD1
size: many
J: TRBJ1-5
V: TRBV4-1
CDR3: ASSQDHFDRGNQPQH